One TCR beta chain is described in this entry. This clonotype was counted only a few times. Its antigen remains unidentified. It has no much larger one-base neighbor in the sample; base qualities were not kept. TCRdb records Illumina NovaSeq 6000 as the sequencer. cDNA libraries for TCRalpha and TCRbeta were prepared by 5'RACE using constant-segment primers, with sample barcodes and unique molecular identifiers added. Trizol reagent was used to extract RNA from every sample. Library amplification was performed in two PCR steps, and a second sample barcode and Illumina TruSeq adapters were introduced in the second step. Libraries were sequenced on an Illumina NovaSeq with 2 x 150 bp paired-end reads. The authors' pipeline ran thus. Demultiplexing of reads and collapsing into UMI-guided consensus sequences were performed with migec v1.2.7. Using mixcr v2.1.11, UMI consensuses were aligned to TRA and TRB V and J templates and then assembled into clonotypes. A clonotype was counted as expanded or contracted only if both edgeR and NoisET called the change significant, with noise models trained on biological replicates. edgeR calls used a false discovery rate-adjusted p below 0.01 and a log2 fold-change threshold of 1. As an exploratory analysis of dynamics, max-normalized trajectories of the 1000 most abundant clonotypes were examined with PCA combined with hierarchical clustering. Separately sequenced CD4+ and CD8+ repertoires were used to assign the CD4 or CD8 phenotype of responding clones. TCRdb trimmed the raw reads at Q25, called clones with MiXCR and kept productive beta chains. One record per CDR3 amino acid sequence lists the most common genes and DNA. The V and J calls here are based on TCRdb, not the publication. The sample yields tens of thousands of distinct CDR3 sequences; 7.3% were counted once. Of the sample, about 1.5% falls within the top ten clones.

The sample belongs to a study of T-cell memory formation after mild COVID-19 (dated by TCRdb to about 2021). Background for the entire study: TCR sequence clusters from the two donors were largely donor specific. T-cell clones expanding and contracting after mild COVID-19 in two donors were tracked by longitudinal TCRalpha and TCRbeta repertoire sequencing. The cohort was made up of two young adult volunteers, one female and one male, who were previously healthy. Here is what the overall study found, with its caveats: Contracting CD4+ clones appeared mostly in the CM and EM memory subsets, whereas CD8+ clones were enriched in EMRA. SARS-CoV-2 specificity of the second-wave clones peaking on day 37 was not confirmed. Some responding clones were detected in pre-infection memory, which suggested that pre-existing cross-reactive memory T cells had joined the SARS-CoV-2 response. The study covered only a couple of mild cases, and larger cohorts including severe cases with pre-infection samples were considered necessary. Balanced CD4/CD8 phenotypes were observed for clones contracting from day 15 to 85, whereas a bias towards CD4+ was observed for a second wave of clones expanding from day 15 to 37.

The germline V gene yields SGDLS for CDR1 and YYNGEE for CDR2. V is clipped by 0 bases and J by 4 bases, and the sequence between their germline boundaries is 7 bases long. The CDR3 covers 13 residues, taking in both the cysteine and the phenylalanine. Of all the DNA, just the CDR3 is kept, 39 bases in frame from base 1. Ficoll-Paque density gradient centrifugation was the method used to isolate PBMCs. This receptor was taken from a man between 18 and 35 years old who had mild COVID-19 (a few samples of this study predate the infection). The sample titles of this study are shuffled in the database, so cell type and time point are left out; the donor was told from shared clones. Sequencing was performed on PBMCs or a T cell subset sorted from them (not recorded which). The V gene is TRBV9 and the J gene is TRBJ2-5, with the D segment identity uncertain. The bases read TGTGCCAGCAGCGTAGCTGTGGGAGAGACCCAGTACTTC. It specifies CASSVAVGETQYF.